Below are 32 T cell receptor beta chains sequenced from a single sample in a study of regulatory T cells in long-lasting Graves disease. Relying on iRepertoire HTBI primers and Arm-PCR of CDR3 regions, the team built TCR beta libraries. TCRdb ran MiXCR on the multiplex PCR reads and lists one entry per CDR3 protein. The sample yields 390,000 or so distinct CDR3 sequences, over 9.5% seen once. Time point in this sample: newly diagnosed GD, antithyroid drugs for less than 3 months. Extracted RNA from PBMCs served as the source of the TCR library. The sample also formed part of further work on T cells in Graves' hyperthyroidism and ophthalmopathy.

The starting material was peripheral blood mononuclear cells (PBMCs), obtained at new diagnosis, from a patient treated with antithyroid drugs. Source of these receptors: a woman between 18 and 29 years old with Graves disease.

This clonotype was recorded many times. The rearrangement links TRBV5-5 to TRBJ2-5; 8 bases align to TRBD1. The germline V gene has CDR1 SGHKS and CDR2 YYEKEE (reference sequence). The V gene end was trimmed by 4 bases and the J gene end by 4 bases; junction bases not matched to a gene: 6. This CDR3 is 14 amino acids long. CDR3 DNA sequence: TGTGCCAGCAGCCCGGACAGGGTGAGAGAGACCCAGTACTTC. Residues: CASSPDRVRETQYF.

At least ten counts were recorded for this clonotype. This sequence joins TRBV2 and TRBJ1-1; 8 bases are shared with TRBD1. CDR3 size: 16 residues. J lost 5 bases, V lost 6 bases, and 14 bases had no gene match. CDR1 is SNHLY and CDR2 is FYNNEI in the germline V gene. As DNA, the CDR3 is TGTGCCAGCAGCGACCCGAGCAGGACAGGGTGGACTGAAGCTTTCTTT. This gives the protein CASSDPSRTGWTEAFF.

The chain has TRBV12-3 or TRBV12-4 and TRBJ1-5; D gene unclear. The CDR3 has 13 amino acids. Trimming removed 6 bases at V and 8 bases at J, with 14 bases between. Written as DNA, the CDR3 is TGTGCCAGCAGGGCCCAGCACGGAGAGCCCCAGCATTTT. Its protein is CASRAQHGEPQHF.

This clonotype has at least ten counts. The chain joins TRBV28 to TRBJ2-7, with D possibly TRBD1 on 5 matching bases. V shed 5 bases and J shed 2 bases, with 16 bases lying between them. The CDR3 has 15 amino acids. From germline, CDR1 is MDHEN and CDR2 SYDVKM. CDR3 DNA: TGTGCCAGCAGTCCCTGGGCCAGGGTGACCTACGAGCAGTACTTC. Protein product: CASSPWARVTYEQYF.

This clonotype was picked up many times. The chain's CDR3 is CASSFYRGSYEQYF. The CDR3 DNA sequence: TGTGCCAGCAGCTTTTATAGGGGCTCCTACGAGCAGTACTTC. The chain carries TRBV11-2 and TRBJ2-7; D perhaps matches TRBD1 (5 bases). Germline V gene sequence: CDR1 SGHAT, CDR2 FQNNGV. The CDR3 is 14 residues long. Trimming shortened V by 3 bases and J by 0 bases, and 9 bases separated the two germline ends. Based on the CDR3 plus reference TRBV11-2 and TRBJ2-7, the full variable domain is EAGVAQSPRYKIIEKRQSVAFWCNPISGHATLYWYQQILGQGPKLLIQFQNNGVVDDSQLPKDRFSAERLKGVDSTLKIQPAKLEDSAVYLCASSFYRGSYEQYFGPGTRLTVT.

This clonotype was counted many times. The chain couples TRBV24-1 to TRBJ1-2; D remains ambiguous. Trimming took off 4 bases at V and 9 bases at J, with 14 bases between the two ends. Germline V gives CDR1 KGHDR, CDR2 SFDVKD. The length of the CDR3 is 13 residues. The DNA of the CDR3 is TGTGCCACCAGTGACCTCCACCGACTCAGCTACACCTTC. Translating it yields CATSDLHRLSYTF.

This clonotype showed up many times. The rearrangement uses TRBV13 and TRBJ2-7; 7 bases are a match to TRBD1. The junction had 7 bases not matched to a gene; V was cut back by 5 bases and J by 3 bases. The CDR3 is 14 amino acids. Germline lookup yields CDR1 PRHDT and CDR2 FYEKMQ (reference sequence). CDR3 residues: CASSQRDSYYEQYV. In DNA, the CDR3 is TGTGCCAGCAGCCAAAGGGACAGCTACTACGAGCAGTACGTC.

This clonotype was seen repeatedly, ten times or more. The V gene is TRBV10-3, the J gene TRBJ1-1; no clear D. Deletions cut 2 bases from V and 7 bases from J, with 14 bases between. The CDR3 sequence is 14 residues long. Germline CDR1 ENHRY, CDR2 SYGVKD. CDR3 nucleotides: TGTGCCATCAGTGAGGACTTAGCGCGCGGTGAAGCTTTCTTT. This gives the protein CAISEDLARGEAFF.

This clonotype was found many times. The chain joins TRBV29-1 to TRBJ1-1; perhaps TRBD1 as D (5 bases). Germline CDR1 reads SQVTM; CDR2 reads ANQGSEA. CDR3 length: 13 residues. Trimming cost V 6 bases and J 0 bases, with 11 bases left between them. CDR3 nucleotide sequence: TGCAGCGTAAGGGCAGGGTTGAACACTGAAGCTTTCTTT. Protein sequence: CSVRAGLNTEAFF.

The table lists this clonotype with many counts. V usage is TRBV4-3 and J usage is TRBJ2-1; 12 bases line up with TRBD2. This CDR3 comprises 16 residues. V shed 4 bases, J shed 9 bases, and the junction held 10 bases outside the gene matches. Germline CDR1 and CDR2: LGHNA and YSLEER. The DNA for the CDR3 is TGCGCCAGCAGCCCGGATGGGGCTAGCGGGAGGGGTGAGCAGTTCTTC. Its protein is CASSPDGASGRGEQFF.

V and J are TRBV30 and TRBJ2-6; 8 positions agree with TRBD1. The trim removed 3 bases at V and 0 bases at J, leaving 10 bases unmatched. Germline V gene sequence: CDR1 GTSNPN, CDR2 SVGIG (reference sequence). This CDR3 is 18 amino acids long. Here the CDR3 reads CAWRRPGQANSGANVLTF. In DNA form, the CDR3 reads TGTGCCTGGAGGCGACCGGGACAGGCTAACTCTGGGGCCAACGTCCTGACTTTC. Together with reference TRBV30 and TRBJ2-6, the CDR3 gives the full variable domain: SQTIHQWPATLVQPVGSPLSLECTVEGTSNPNLYWYRQAAGRGLQLLFYSVGIGQISSEVPQNLSASRPQDRQFILSSKKLLLSDSGFYLCAWRRPGQANSGANVLTFGAGSRLTVL.

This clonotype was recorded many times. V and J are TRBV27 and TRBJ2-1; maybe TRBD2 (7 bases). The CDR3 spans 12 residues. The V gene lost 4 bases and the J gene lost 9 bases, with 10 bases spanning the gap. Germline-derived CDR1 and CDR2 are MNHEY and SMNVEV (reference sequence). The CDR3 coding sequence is TGTGCCAGCAGTTGGGGGGGCACTGAGCAGTTCTTC. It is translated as CASSWGGTEQFF.

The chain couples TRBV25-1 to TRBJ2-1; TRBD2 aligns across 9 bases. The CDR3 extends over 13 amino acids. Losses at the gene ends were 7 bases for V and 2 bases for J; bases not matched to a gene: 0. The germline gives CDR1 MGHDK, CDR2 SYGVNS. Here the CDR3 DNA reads TGTGCCAGCATAGCGGGAGCCTACAATGAGCAGTTCTTC. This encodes CASIAGAYNEQFF.

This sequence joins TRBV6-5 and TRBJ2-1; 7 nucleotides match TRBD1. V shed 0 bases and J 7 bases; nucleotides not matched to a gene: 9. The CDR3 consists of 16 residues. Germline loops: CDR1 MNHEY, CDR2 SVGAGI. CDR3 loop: CASSYSRQGRGNEQFF. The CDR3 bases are TGTGCCAGCAGTTACTCTAGACAGGGAAGGGGAAATGAGCAGTTCTTC.

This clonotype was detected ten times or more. CDR3 coding DNA: TGTGCCAGCAGCTCCCAGGGTTACAATGAGCAGTTCTTC. Its translation is CASSSQGYNEQFF. This chain connects TRBV28 to TRBJ2-1; tentative D call: TRBD1 (5 bases). The ends were cut back, 6 bases at V and 4 bases at J, with 10 bases in the middle. The CDR3 extends over 13 amino acids. Germline lookup yields CDR1 MDHEN and CDR2 SYDVKM.

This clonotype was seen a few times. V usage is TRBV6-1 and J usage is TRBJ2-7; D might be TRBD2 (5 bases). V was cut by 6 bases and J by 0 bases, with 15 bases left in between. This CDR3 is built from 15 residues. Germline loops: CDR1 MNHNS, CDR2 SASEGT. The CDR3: CASSRALGSSYEQYF. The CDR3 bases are TGTGCCAGCAGCCGCGCTTTGGGGAGCTCCTACGAGCAGTACTTC.

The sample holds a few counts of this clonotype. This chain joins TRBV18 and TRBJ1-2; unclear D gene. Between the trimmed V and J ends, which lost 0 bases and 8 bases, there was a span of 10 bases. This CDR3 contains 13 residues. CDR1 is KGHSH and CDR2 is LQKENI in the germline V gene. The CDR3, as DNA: TGTGCCAGCTCACCACCGGGCGGGCCCGGCTACACCTTC. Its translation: CASSPPGGPGYTF.

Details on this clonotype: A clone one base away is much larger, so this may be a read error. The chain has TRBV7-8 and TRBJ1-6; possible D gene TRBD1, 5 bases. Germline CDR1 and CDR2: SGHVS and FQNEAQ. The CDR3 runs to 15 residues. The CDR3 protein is CASSFAGGGNSPLYF. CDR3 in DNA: TGTGCCAGCAGCTTTGCGGGGGGAGGTAATTCACCCCTCTACTTT. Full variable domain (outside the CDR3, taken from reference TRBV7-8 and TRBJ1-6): GAGVSQSPRYKVAKRGQDVALRCDPISGHVSLFWYQQALGQGPEFLTYFQNEAQLDKSGLPSDRFFAERPEGSVSTLKIQRTQQEDSAVYLCASSFAGGGNSPLYFGNGTRLTVT.

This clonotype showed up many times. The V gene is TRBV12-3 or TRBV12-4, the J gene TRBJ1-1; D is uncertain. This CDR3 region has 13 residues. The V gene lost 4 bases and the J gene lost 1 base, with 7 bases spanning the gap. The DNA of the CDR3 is TGTGCCAGCAGTTCCAGACCGAACACTGAAGCTTTCTTT. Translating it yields CASSSRPNTEAFF.

The CDR3 loop reads CASSLSSGYLGAEAFF. For the CDR3, the DNA is TGTGCCAGCAGCTTATCCTCGGGGTATCTTGGCGCTGAAGCTTTCTTT. This chain links TRBV7-8 with TRBJ1-1, with no clear D. The germline gives CDR1 SGHVS, CDR2 FQNEAQ. The V end was cut by 2 bases, the J end by 6 bases, with 19 bases between. This CDR3 comprises 16 residues. Looking up the rest from reference TRBV7-8 and TRBJ1-1 gives the full variable domain: GAGVSQSPRYKVAKRGQDVALRCDPISGHVSLFWYQQALGQGPEFLTYFQNEAQLDKSGLPSDRFFAERPEGSVSTLKIQRTQQEDSAVYLCASSLSSGYLGAEAFFGQGTRLTVV.

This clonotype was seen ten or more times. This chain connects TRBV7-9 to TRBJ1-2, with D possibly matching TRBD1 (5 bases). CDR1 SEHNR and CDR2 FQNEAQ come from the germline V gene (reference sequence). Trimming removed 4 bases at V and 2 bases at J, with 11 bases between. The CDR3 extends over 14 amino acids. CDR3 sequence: CASSSDILNYGYTF. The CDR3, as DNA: TGTGCCAGCAGCTCGGACATTTTGAACTATGGCTACACCTTC. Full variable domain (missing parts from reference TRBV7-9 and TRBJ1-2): DTGVSQNPRHKITKRGQNVTFRCDPISEHNRLYWYRQTLGQGPEFLTYFQNEAQLEKSRLLSDRFSAERPKGSFSTLEIQRTEQGDSAMYLCASSSDILNYGYTFGSGTRLTVV.

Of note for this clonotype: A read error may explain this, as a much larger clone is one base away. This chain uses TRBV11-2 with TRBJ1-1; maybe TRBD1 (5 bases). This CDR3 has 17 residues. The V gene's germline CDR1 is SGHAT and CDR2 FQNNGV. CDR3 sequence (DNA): TGTGCCGGCAGCTGGGGACGGGAGGTTGCTGTATGGACTGAAGCTTTCTTT. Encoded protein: CAGSWGREVAVWTEAFF. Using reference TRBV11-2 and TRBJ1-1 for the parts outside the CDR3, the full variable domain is EAGVAQSPRYKIIEKRQSVAFWCNPISGHATLYWYQQILGQGPKLLIQFQNNGVVDDSQLPKDRFSAERLKGVDSTLKIQPAKLEDSAVYLCAGSWGREVAVWTEAFFGQGTRLTVV.

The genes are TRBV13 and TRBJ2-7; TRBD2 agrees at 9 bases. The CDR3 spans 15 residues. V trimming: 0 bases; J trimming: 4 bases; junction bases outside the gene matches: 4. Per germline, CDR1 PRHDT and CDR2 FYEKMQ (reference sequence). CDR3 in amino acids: CASSLGGSGSYEQYF. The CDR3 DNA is TGTGCCAGCAGCTTAGGGGGTAGCGGGAGTTACGAGCAGTACTTC.

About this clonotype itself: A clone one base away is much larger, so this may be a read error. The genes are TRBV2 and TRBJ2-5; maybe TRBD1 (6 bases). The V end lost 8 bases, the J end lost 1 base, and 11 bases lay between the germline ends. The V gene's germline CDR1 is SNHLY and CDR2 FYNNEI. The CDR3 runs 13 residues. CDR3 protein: CASGMTGQETQYF. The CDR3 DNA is TGTGCCAGCGGCATGACAGGCCAAGAGACCCAGTACTTC.

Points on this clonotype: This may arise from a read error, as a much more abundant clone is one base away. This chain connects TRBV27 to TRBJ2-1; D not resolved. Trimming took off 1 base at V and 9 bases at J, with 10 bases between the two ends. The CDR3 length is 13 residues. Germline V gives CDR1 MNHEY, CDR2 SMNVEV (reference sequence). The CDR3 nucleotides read TGTGCCAGCAGTTTATTTGGAGAAAGTGAGCAGTTCTTC. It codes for CASSLFGESEQFF.

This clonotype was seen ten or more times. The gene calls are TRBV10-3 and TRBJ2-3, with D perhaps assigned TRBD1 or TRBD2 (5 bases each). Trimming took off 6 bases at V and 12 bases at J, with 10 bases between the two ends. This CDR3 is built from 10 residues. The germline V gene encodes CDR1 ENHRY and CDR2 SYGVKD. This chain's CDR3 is CAISRDPQYF. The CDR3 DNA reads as TGTGCCATCAGCCGGGACCCACAGTATTTT.

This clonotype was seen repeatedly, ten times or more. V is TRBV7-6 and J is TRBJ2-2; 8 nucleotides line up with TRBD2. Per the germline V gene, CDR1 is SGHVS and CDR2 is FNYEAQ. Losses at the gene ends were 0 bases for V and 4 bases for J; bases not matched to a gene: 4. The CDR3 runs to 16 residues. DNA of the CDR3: TGTGCCAGCAGCTTAGCCAGCGGGAGCCTCACCGGGGAGCTGTTTTTT. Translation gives CASSLASGSLTGELFF. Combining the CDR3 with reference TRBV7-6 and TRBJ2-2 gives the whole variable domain GAGVSQSPRYKVTKRGQDVALRCDPISGHVSLYWYRQALGQGPEFLTYFNYEAQQDKSGLPNDRFSAERPEGSISTLTIQRTEQRDSAMYRCASSLASGSLTGELFFGEGSRLTVL.

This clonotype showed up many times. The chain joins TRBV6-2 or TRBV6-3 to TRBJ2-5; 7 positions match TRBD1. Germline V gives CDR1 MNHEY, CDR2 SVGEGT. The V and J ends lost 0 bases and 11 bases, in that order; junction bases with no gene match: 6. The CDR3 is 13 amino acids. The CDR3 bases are TGTGCCAGCAGTTACTCGGAGCCGGGACAGCAGTACTTC. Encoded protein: CASSYSEPGQQYF.

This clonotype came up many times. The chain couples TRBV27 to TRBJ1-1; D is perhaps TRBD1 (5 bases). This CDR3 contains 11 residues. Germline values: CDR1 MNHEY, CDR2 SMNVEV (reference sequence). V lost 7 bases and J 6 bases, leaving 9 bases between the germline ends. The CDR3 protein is CASKVGAEAFF. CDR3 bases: TGTGCCAGCAAGGTGGGGGCTGAAGCTTTCTTT.

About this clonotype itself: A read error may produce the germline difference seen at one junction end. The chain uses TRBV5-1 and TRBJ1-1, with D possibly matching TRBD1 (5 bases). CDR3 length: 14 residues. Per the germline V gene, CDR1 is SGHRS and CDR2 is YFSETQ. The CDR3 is CVSSPWDPNTEAFF. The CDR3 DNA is TGCGTCAGCAGCCCGTGGGACCCGAACACTGAAGCTTTCTTT. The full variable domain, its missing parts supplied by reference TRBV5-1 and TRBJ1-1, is KAGVTQTPRYLIKTRGQQVTLSCSPISGHRSVSWYQQTPGQGLQFLFEYFSETQRNKGNFPGRFSGRQFSNSRSEMNVSTLELGDSALYLCVSSPWDPNTEAFFGQGTRLTVV.

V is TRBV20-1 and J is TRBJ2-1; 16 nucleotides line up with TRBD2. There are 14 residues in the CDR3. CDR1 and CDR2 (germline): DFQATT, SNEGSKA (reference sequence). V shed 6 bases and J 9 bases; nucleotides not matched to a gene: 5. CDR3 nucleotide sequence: TGCAGTGCGCCGGGACTAGCGGGAGGGGTTGAGCAGTTCTTC. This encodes CSAPGLAGGVEQFF.

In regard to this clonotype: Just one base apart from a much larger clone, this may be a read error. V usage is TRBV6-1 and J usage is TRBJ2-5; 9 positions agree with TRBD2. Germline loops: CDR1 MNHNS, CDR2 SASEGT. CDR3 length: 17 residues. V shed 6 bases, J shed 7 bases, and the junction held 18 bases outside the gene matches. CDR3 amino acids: CASSGLALRDILGTQYF. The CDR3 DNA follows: TGTGCCAGCAGCGGACTAGCGCTGCGGGATATATTGGGGACCCAGTACTTC.